One sample yielded the 32 T cell receptor beta chains listed below, sequenced in a study of cytomegalovirus exposure and HLA in healthy donors. PCR primers comprised 60 Vbeta and 13 Jbeta primers. Repertoires were generated with immunoSEQ multiplex PCR, while TCRdb's copy carries only in-frame clones and drops some. There are 90,000 to 130,000 clones in the sample; 65% to 80% occur only once, and 4.8% lies in the top ten. The sample was PBMCs. The receptors were gathered from a man under 40 in good health and CMV-seropositive.

This chain joins TRBV28 and TRBJ1-1; weak D call: TRBD1 (5 bases). The CDR3 extends over 16 amino acids. V was pared by 4 bases and J by 5 bases, with 20 bases between. The germline V gene encodes CDR1 MDHEN and CDR2 SYDVKM. The CDR3 is CASSSPLPAGSTEAFF. The CDR3 DNA reads TGTGCCAGCAGTTCCCCTCTCCCAGCAGGGTCAACTGAAGCTTTCTTT.

CDR3 loop: CASGSSQLSEQYF. The CDR3 nucleotides read TGTGCTAGTGGCTCGTCCCAACTCTCCGAGCAGTACTTC. This chain uses TRBV12-5 with TRBJ2-7; no clear D gene. V lost 6 bases and J 6 bases, leaving 15 bases between the germline ends. This CDR3 has 13 amino acids. Germline values: CDR1 LGHNT, CDR2 FRNRAP.

V gene TRBV7-7 combines with J gene TRBJ2-3; 9 bases fit TRBD1. CDR3 length: 14 amino acids. The V and J ends lost 8 bases and 3 bases, in that order; junction bases with no gene match: 6. The germline V gene encodes CDR1 SSHAT and CDR2 FNYEAQ (reference sequence). The CDR3 DNA reads TGTGCCAGCGCAATCGGGACAGGGACAGATACGCAGTATTTT. Its translation is CASAIGTGTDTQYF.

The chain has TRBV18 and TRBJ2-7; weak D call: TRBD2 (6 bases). V was trimmed by 3 bases and J by 6 bases, leaving 12 bases between them. Germline V lookup: CDR1 KGHSH, CDR2 LQKENI. The CDR3 consists of 13 residues. The CDR3 DNA sequence: TGTGCCAGCTCACCGGAAATGGGGGGCGAGCAGTACTTC. It is translated as CASSPEMGGEQYF.

This chain connects TRBV10-3 to TRBJ1-2; 8 bases agree with TRBD1. With V trimmed by 4 bases and J by 1 base, 8 bases remained unmatched. The CDR3 totals 16 residues. In germline, CDR1 is ENHRY, CDR2 SYGVKD. The CDR3 protein is CAISVTGGFLNYGYTF. CDR3 bases: TGTGCCATCAGTGTCACAGGGGGTTTTCTTAACTATGGCTACACCTTC.

The chain has TRBV11-2 and TRBJ2-3, with a possible D match to TRBD1 (5 bases). The CDR3 runs 14 residues. Germline CDR1 and CDR2: SGHAT and FQNNGV. V gave up 5 bases and J gave up 5 bases, with 14 bases separating them. The CDR3 DNA sequence: TGTGCCAGCAGCCTGGCCAGGGAATTAGATACGCAGTATTTT. Translating gives CASSLARELDTQYF.

The V and J genes are TRBV9 and TRBJ1-1; no clear D. The CDR3 runs to 13 residues. Trimming removed 0 bases at V and 0 bases at J, with 3 bases between. Per germline, CDR1 SGDLS and CDR2 YYNGEE. The CDR3 is CASSVALNTEAFF. DNA of the CDR3: TGTGCCAGCAGCGTAGCGTTGAACACTGAAGCTTTCTTT. Full variable domain (remainder filled in from reference TRBV9 and TRBJ1-1): DSGVTQTPKHLITATGQRVTLRCSPRSGDLSVYWYQQSLDQGLQFLIQYYNGEERAKGNILERFSAQQFPDLHSELNLSSLELGDSALYFCASSVALNTEAFFGQGTRLTVV.

This clone was counted between two and nine times. The genes are TRBV18 and TRBJ1-1; unclear D gene. The CDR3 contains 13 residues. V lost 6 bases and J 0 bases, leaving 8 bases between the germline ends. Germline V gene lookup returns CDR1 KGHSH and CDR2 LQKENI. CDR3 sequence reads: CASSYTLNTEAFF. CDR3 DNA: TGTGCCAGCTCGTATACTTTGAACACTGAAGCTTTCTTT.

The chain combines TRBV19 with TRBJ2-7, with D perhaps TRBD2 (5 bases). The CDR3 totals 14 residues. Trimming removed 4 bases at V and 2 bases at J, with 12 bases between. Germline values: CDR1 LNHDA, CDR2 SQIVND (reference sequence). This chain's CDR3 is CASSTETGTYEQYF. CDR3 DNA: TGTGCCAGTAGTACAGAGACGGGAACCTACGAGCAGTACTTC.

The chain couples TRBV2 to TRBJ1-2; 12 bases agree with TRBD1. The germline CDR1 and CDR2 sequences are SNHLY and FYNNEI. J was trimmed by 6 bases and V by 4 bases; bases with no gene match: 6. This CDR3 comprises 15 residues. Written as DNA, the CDR3 is TGTGCCAGCAGTGGAGGGACAGGGGGCGCGGATGGCTACACCTTC. Translating gives CASSGGTGGADGYTF.

This clone was observed a single time. The chain employs TRBV27 and TRBJ2-1, with a tentative D call TRBD1 (6 bases). The germline CDR1 and CDR2 sequences are MNHEY and SMNVEV (reference sequence). Trimming shortened V by 0 bases and J by 3 bases, and 12 bases separated the two germline ends. The CDR3 sequence is 16 residues long. The CDR3 sequence is CASSLSGAGRYNEQFF. The CDR3 DNA reads TGTGCCAGCAGTTTATCGGGGGCAGGCCGCTACAATGAGCAGTTCTTC.

The rearrangement joins TRBV28 to TRBJ1-2, with D possibly matching TRBD1 (5 bases). Trimming pared 5 bases from V and 8 bases from J, leaving 12 bases between. Germline CDR1 MDHEN, CDR2 SYDVKM. The CDR3 has 12 amino acids. The CDR3 nucleotides are TGTGCCAGCAGTGGGGGGGTAGGAGGCTACACCTTC. It codes for CASSGGVGGYTF.

The chain links TRBV4-2 to TRBJ1-1, with 7 positions matching TRBD1. CDR3 length equals 14 residues. Germline V gene data show CDR1 as LGHNA and CDR2 as YNFKEQ. Trimming removed 1 base from V and 4 bases from J; junction bases left unmatched: 3. CDR3 in amino acids: CASSQGTGITEAFF. In DNA form, the CDR3 reads TGTGCCAGCAGCCAAGGGACAGGTATCACTGAAGCTTTCTTT.

The V gene is TRBV7-9, the J gene TRBJ2-3, with TRBD2 matching over 11 bases. CDR1 and CDR2 (germline): SEHNR, FQNEAQ (reference sequence). V lost 3 bases, J lost 2 bases, and 4 bases stayed unmatched. The CDR3 is made up of 16 amino acids. CDR3 sequence (DNA): TGTGCCAGCAGCTTTCCTAGCGGGGGGCTCACAGATACGCAGTATTTT. Protein product: CASSFPSGGLTDTQYF.

The rearrangement uses TRBV19 and TRBJ1-1; possibly TRBD1 for D (5 bases). CDR1 and CDR2 (germline): LNHDA, SQIVND (reference sequence). The CDR3 is made up of 13 amino acids. The V end was cut by 6 bases, the J end by 1 base, with 9 bases between. Here the CDR3 reads CASSGQANTEAFF. CDR3 nucleotide sequence: TGTGCCAGTAGCGGACAAGCGAACACTGAAGCTTTCTTT.

This chain joins TRBV5-6 and TRBJ1-1; D is possibly TRBD1 (6 bases). Germline CDR1 and CDR2: SGHDT and YYEEEE. Deletions cut 5 bases from V and 5 bases from J, with 13 bases between. CDR3 length: 13 amino acids. The CDR3 is CASSFGQTTEAFF. The CDR3 DNA reads TGTGCCAGCAGTTTTGGACAGACGACTGAAGCTTTCTTT.

The rearrangement links TRBV30 to TRBJ2-2, with D perhaps matching TRBD2 (7 bases). Per the germline V gene, CDR1 is GTSNPN and CDR2 is SVGIG (reference sequence). Trimming stripped 1 base from V and 6 bases from J, with 12 bases between. The CDR3 contains 14 residues. The CDR3 DNA reads as TGTGCCTGGAGTGGAGGGGGGGCCGCCGGGGAGCTGTTTTTT. It translates to CAWSGGGAAGELFF.

The chain uses TRBV7-3 and TRBJ2-7, with unresolved D. This CDR3 region has 14 residues. Germline V gene lookup returns CDR1 SGHTA and CDR2 FQGTGA. The V end was cut by 4 bases, the J end by 0 bases, with 10 bases between. In nucleotides, the CDR3 is TGTGCCAGCAGCTCAGGCCCCGACTCCTACGAGCAGTACTTC. Protein sequence: CASSSGPDSYEQYF.

The chain employs TRBV5-6 and TRBJ2-5, with D maybe TRBD2 (6 bases). The V and J ends lost 1 base and 5 bases respectively, with 15 bases between them. Germline CDR1 reads SGHDT; CDR2 reads YYEEEE. The CDR3 totals 15 residues. CDR3 nucleotides: TGTGCCAGCAGCTTGACGCTAGGAGGAGGGGAGACCCAGTACTTC. Its protein product is CASSLTLGGGETQYF.

The sample holds a few counts of this clone. The rearrangement joins TRBV19 to TRBJ1-1; D remains unclear. The germline gives CDR1 LNHDA, CDR2 SQIVND (reference sequence). The V gene lost 5 bases and the J gene lost 1 base, with 20 bases spanning the gap. The length of the CDR3 is 17 residues. CDR3 loop: CASSDTASGLTNTEAFF. CDR3 DNA: TGTGCCAGTAGTGACACAGCCTCCGGACTGACGAACACTGAAGCTTTCTTT.

This clone was detected once. The J gene is TRBJ2-1, the V gene TRBV4-2; perhaps TRBD1 as D (5 bases). The CDR3 runs to 16 residues. Germline V gives CDR1 LGHNA, CDR2 YNFKEQ. V gave up 2 bases and J gave up 0 bases, with 11 bases separating them. CDR3 DNA: TGTGCCAGCAGCCAACAGGGTTATAGCTCCTACAATGAGCAGTTCTTC. It yields the protein CASSQQGYSSYNEQFF.

This chain connects TRBV28 to TRBJ1-6; TRBD1 might be the D (5 bases). The V gene's germline CDR1 is MDHEN and CDR2 SYDVKM. The CDR3 is 16 amino acids. Trimming stripped 2 bases from V and 8 bases from J, with 16 bases between. The CDR3 reads CASSLRRGRHDSPLHF. CDR3 bases: TGTGCCAGCAGTTTACGACGGGGGAGGCACGATTCACCCCTCCACTTT. The full variable domain, in which reference TRBV28 and TRBJ1-6 provide the parts outside the CDR3, is DVKVTQSSRYLVKRTGEKVFLECVQDMDHENMFWYRQDPGLGLRLIYFSYDVKMKEKGDIPEGYSVSREKKERFSLILESASTNQTSMYLCASSLRRGRHDSPLHFGNGTRLTVT.

V usage is TRBV5-1 and J usage is TRBJ1-1; weak D call: TRBD1 (5 bases). This CDR3 contains 14 residues. The V end was cut by 0 bases, the J end by 2 bases, with 8 bases between. Germline lookup yields CDR1 SGHRS and CDR2 YFSETQ. DNA of the CDR3: TGCGCCAGCAGCTTGGGTGACAGCAACACTGAAGCTTTCTTT. Translated: CASSLGDSNTEAFF.

The rearrangement uses TRBV7-9 and TRBJ1-6; 7 nucleotides agree with TRBD1. The CDR3 is 14 residues long. CDR1 is SEHNR and CDR2 is FQNEAQ in the germline V gene (reference sequence). V was pared by 4 bases and J by 6 bases, with 3 bases of the junction left unmatched. This chain's CDR3 is CASSSQGGNSPLHF. The CDR3 region has the DNA TGTGCCAGCAGCTCCCAGGGGGGTAATTCACCCCTCCACTTT.

This clone was recorded a few times. The chain combines TRBV19 with TRBJ1-2, with 9 bases lining up with TRBD1. The CDR3 covers 14 residues. Germline trimming cut 2 bases from V and 5 bases from J; bases unmatched to any gene: 3. Germline CDR1 and CDR2: LNHDA and SQIVND (reference sequence). CDR3 amino acids: CASSISTGGYGYTF. CDR3 nucleotides: TGTGCCAGTAGTATATCGACAGGGGGTTATGGCTACACCTTC. Supplemented by reference TRBV19 and TRBJ1-2, the full variable domain reads DGGITQSPKYLFRKEGQNVTLSCEQNLNHDAMYWYRQDPGQGLRLIYYSQIVNDFQKGDIAEGYSVSREKKESFPLTVTSAQKNPTAFYLCASSISTGGYGYTFGSGTRLTVV.

The chain joins TRBV28 to TRBJ1-5; maybe TRBD1 (5 bases). Trimming removed 4 bases from V and 4 bases from J, with 20 bases in between. The CDR3 loop spans 17 amino acids. Germline V gene sequence: CDR1 MDHEN, CDR2 SYDVKM. The CDR3 sequence: CASSSINPGNPNQPQHF. For the CDR3, the DNA is TGTGCCAGCAGTTCAATAAACCCAGGGAACCCTAATCAGCCCCAGCATTTT.

J is TRBJ1-5 and V is TRBV19; tentatively, D is TRBD1 (5 bases). The CDR3 is 14 amino acids. CDR1 is LNHDA and CDR2 is SQIVND in the germline V gene (reference sequence). Deletions cut 3 bases from V and 7 bases from J, with 13 bases between. CDR3: CASSISRGGQPQHF. The CDR3 nucleotides read TGTGCCAGTAGTATTTCGAGGGGAGGGCAGCCCCAGCATTTT.

This clone was picked up many times. This chain joins TRBV10-2 and TRBJ1-1; the D is unclear. Trimming left V 3 bases short and J 5 bases short, with 16 bases between. Looked up from germline, CDR1 is WSHSY and CDR2 is SAAADI. The CDR3 is 15 amino acids. CDR3: CASSELEGSRTEAFF. In nucleotides, the CDR3 is TGCGCCAGCAGTGAATTGGAGGGATCAAGAACTGAAGCTTTCTTT.

This clone was recorded a few times. The genes are TRBV5-4 and TRBJ1-1, with 7 positions matching TRBD1. Trimming removed 0 bases from V and 0 bases from J; junction bases left unmatched: 5. Germline-derived CDR1 and CDR2 are SGHNT and YYREEE (reference sequence). The CDR3 loop spans 16 amino acids. The CDR3 sequence: CASSLGAGTVNTEAFF. For the CDR3, the DNA is TGTGCCAGCAGCTTGGGGGCAGGGACAGTGAACACTGAAGCTTTCTTT.

V and J are TRBV18 and TRBJ1-4; TRBD1 matches at 7 bases. Germline CDR1 and CDR2: KGHSH and LQKENI. J gave up 8 bases and V 3 bases, and 6 bases lay outside the gene matches. The CDR3 length is 14 residues. The CDR3 loop reads CASSPQGGWEKLFF. Written as DNA, the CDR3 is TGTGCCAGCTCACCCCAGGGGGGCTGGGAAAAACTGTTTTTT.

This chain links TRBV29-1 with TRBJ1-1, with TRBD1 matching over 9 bases. Germline CDR1 SQVTM, CDR2 ANQGSEA. This CDR3 is built from 14 residues. The V and J ends lost 6 bases and 8 bases, in that order; junction bases with no gene match: 13. CDR3 sequence: CSVALTGGLREAFF. Written as DNA, the CDR3 is TGCAGCGTCGCTCTGACAGGGGGATTAAGGGAAGCTTTCTTT. The full variable domain, with the rest looked up from reference TRBV29-1 and TRBJ1-1, is SAVISQKPSRDICQRGTSLTIQCQVDSQVTMMFWYRQQPGQSLTLIATANQGSEATYESGFVIDKFPISRPNLTFSTLTVSNMSPEDSSIYLCSVALTGGLREAFFGQGTRLTVV.

The table lists this clone with a count of one. V is TRBV25-1 and J is TRBJ1-3; D is undetermined. From germline, CDR1 is MGHDK and CDR2 SYGVNS. The CDR3 totals 13 residues. V dropped 7 bases and J dropped 8 bases, with 15 bases sitting between them. The CDR3 sequence is CASTPPGLDTIYF. DNA of the CDR3: TGTGCCAGCACCCCTCCGGGTCTGGACACCATATATTTT. Full variable domain (outside the CDR3, taken from reference TRBV25-1 and TRBJ1-3): EADIYQTPRYLVIGTGKKITLECSQTMGHDKMYWYQQDPGMELHLIHYSYGVNSTEKGDLSSESTVSRIRTEHFPLTLESARPSHTSQYLCASTPPGLDTIYFGEGSWLTVV.